What follows is one T cell receptor (beta chain) and its context. These data are taken from a study of T cell responses to AZD1222 COVID-19 vaccine. The repertoire was sequenced with immunoSEQ multiplex PCR; TCRdb's copy has only in-frame clones and lacks some. The sample lists 170,000 or so clones; about nine tenths were seen once. The CDR3 loop spans 13 amino acids. Germline lookup yields CDR1 SGHAT and CDR2 FQNNGV. V was clipped by 3 bases and J by 2 bases, with 7 bases between them. The chain recombines TRBV11-2 with TRBJ1-1; possible D gene TRBD1, 5 bases. Sequencing was performed on peripheral blood, taken on day 0 of AZD1222 vaccination. This TCR derives from an adult in good health. CDR3 DNA: TGTGCCAGCAGCTTGGGGCTAAACACTGAAGCTTTCTTT. This codes for CASSLGLNTEAFF.